The next 16 T cell receptor beta chains were all read from a single sample in a study of cytomegalovirus exposure and HLA in healthy donors. Researchers ran the PCR with 60 Vbeta and 13 Jbeta primers. Method: immunoSEQ multiplex PCR; TCRdb's copy keeps in-frame clones and lacks some. The sample lists 72,000 or so clones, about 84% occurring once. The sequencing input was PBMCs. These receptors were collected from a man aged 18 to 29 in good health and CMV-seropositive.

V is TRBV13 and J is TRBJ2-7, with TRBD2 matching over 11 bases. There are 15 residues in the CDR3. CDR1 and CDR2 (germline): PRHDT, FYEKMQ (reference sequence). Trimming took 3 bases from V and 3 from J; bases not matched to a gene: 4. The CDR3: CASSFTSGGHYEQYF. CDR3 bases: TGTGCCAGCAGCTTTACTAGCGGGGGCCACTACGAGCAGTACTTC.

The chain couples TRBV7-8 to TRBJ1-6, with TRBD1 matching over 7 bases. V lost 7 bases and J lost 6; bases outside the gene matches: 9. The CDR3 contains 15 residues. From germline, CDR1 is SGHVS and CDR2 FQNEAQ. Written as DNA, the CDR3 is TGTGCCAGCACCACCCGGGACAGCCGTAATTCACCCCTCCACTTT. This sequence encodes CASTTRDSRNSPLHF.

This chain uses TRBV28 with TRBJ2-7; D is uncertain. In germline, CDR1 is MDHEN, CDR2 SYDVKM. Trimming took off 6 bases at V and 4 bases at J, with 7 bases between the two ends. The CDR3 contains 11 residues. For the CDR3, the DNA is TGTGCCAGCAGCTCTATATACGAGCAGTACTTC. Translating gives CASSSIYEQYF.

The genes are TRBV6-1 and TRBJ1-1; D gene ambiguous. Trimming took 3 bases from V and 1 from J, leaving 9 bases between them. The CDR3 is 14 amino acids. Germline V gene sequence: CDR1 MNHNS, CDR2 SASEGT. CDR3 loop: CASSEASQNTEAFF. DNA of the CDR3: TGTGCCAGCAGTGAGGCTTCGCAGAACACTGAAGCTTTCTTT.

The V gene is TRBV29-1, the J gene TRBJ1-4, with 7 bases matching TRBD1. V trimming: 7 bases; J trimming: 6 bases; junction bases outside the gene matches: 8. Germline V gene lookup returns CDR1 SQVTM and CDR2 ANQGSEA. The CDR3 runs to 13 residues. In DNA form, the CDR3 reads TGCAGCGCCGAGACAGGGTATGATGAAAAACTGTTTTTT. It encodes CSAETGYDEKLFF.

This clone was counted a few times. The CDR3: CASRPSGTYEQYF. The CDR3 DNA reads as TGTGCCAGCAGACCTTCAGGGACCTACGAGCAGTACTTC. V and J are TRBV25-1 and TRBJ2-7; TRBD1 might be the D (5 bases). The V gene lost 6 bases and the J gene lost 2 bases, with 11 bases spanning the gap. Germline V gene lookup returns CDR1 MGHDK and CDR2 SYGVNS. This CDR3 has 13 amino acids.

V gene TRBV30 combines with J gene TRBJ1-4; possible D gene TRBD1, 5 bases. This CDR3 is 16 amino acids long. V was pared by 0 bases and J by 0 bases, with 11 bases between. Per the germline V gene, CDR1 is GTSNPN and CDR2 is SVGIG (reference sequence). Here the CDR3 DNA reads TGTGCCTGGAGTGTAGGCGGGGCCGCAACTAATGAAAAACTGTTTTTT. It translates to CAWSVGGAATNEKLFF. Full variable domain (outside the CDR3, taken from reference TRBV30 and TRBJ1-4): SQTIHQWPATLVQPVGSPLSLECTVEGTSNPNLYWYRQAAGRGLQLLFYSVGIGQISSEVPQNLSASRPQDRQFILSSKKLLLSDSGFYLCAWSVGGAATNEKLFFGSGTQLSVL.

This chain connects TRBV20-1 to TRBJ1-1, with D uncertain. Trimming stripped 6 bases from V and 0 bases from J, with 5 bases between. Germline values: CDR1 DFQATT, CDR2 SNEGSKA (reference sequence). The CDR3 is made up of 11 amino acids. CDR3 DNA: TGCAGTGCCCGTCTGAACACTGAAGCTTTCTTT. Encoded protein: CSARLNTEAFF.

The chain has TRBV30 and TRBJ2-1; TRBD2 aligns across 9 bases. Germline-derived CDR1 and CDR2 are GTSNPN and SVGIG (reference sequence). This CDR3 spans 16 amino acids. V was clipped by 3 bases and J by 6 bases; unmatched bases: 12. CDR3 sequence reads: CAWRVRRLAGTNEQFF. For the CDR3, the DNA is TGTGCCTGGAGAGTCCGGAGGCTAGCGGGGACCAATGAGCAGTTCTTC.

Only a few counts were recorded for this clone. The chain couples TRBV2 to TRBJ2-2; TRBD1 agrees at 9 bases. CDR3 length: 16 amino acids. Losses at the gene ends were 2 bases for V and 5 bases for J; bases not matched to a gene: 6. Germline V gene data show CDR1 as SNHLY and CDR2 as FYNNEI. In DNA form, the CDR3 reads TGTGCCAGCAGTGAACTGGACAGGGGAGGGACCGGGGAGCTGTTTTTT. As protein: CASSELDRGGTGELFF.

The chain employs TRBV6-1 and TRBJ2-2, with D perhaps matching TRBD1 (5 bases). V was trimmed by 2 bases and J by 8 bases, leaving 9 bases between them. This CDR3 is built from 13 residues. Germline CDR1 reads MNHNS; CDR2 reads SASEGT. The CDR3 DNA sequence: TGTGCCAGCAGTGAACAGGGTGTGGGGGAGCTGTTTTTT. It yields the protein CASSEQGVGELFF.

The chain joins TRBV30 to TRBJ1-1; D is ambiguous. The CDR3 is 13 residues long. CDR1 and CDR2 from the germline V gene are GTSNPN and SVGIG (reference sequence). Trimming pared 5 bases from V and 3 bases from J, leaving 13 bases between. The CDR3 nucleotides are TGTGCCTGGGAGCTTGTAGTGGACACTGAAGCTTTCTTT. This translates into CAWELVVDTEAFF.

The chain couples TRBV28 to TRBJ1-4, with TRBD1 matching 7 bases. This CDR3 region has 14 residues. The ends lost 6 bases at V and 4 bases at J; junction bases unmatched: 5. CDR1 MDHEN and CDR2 SYDVKM come from the germline V gene. The CDR3 region is CASRPQGFNEKLFF. The CDR3 coding sequence is TGTGCCAGCAGGCCACAGGGGTTTAATGAAAAACTGTTTTTT.

This rearrangement joins TRBV7-8 to TRBJ1-5; a possible D gene is TRBD1 (6 bases). Trimming removed 5 bases from V and 0 bases from J, with 8 bases in between. The CDR3 contains 14 residues. Germline CDR1 SGHVS, CDR2 FQNEAQ. CDR3 sequence (DNA): TGTGCCAGCAGCCCGACAGGTAGCAATCAGCCCCAGCATTTT. Translation: CASSPTGSNQPQHF.

The chain employs TRBV5-4 and TRBJ2-1; 12 bases agree with TRBD2. The ends lost 5 bases at V and 2 bases at J; junction bases unmatched: 5. This CDR3 spans 16 amino acids. Germline loops: CDR1 SGHNT, CDR2 YYREEE (reference sequence). The CDR3 region is CASSFGLAGTYNEQFF. Written as DNA, the CDR3 is TGTGCCAGCAGTTTTGGACTAGCGGGAACCTACAATGAGCAGTTCTTC.

This chain joins TRBV7-3 and TRBJ1-4, with 9 bases identical to TRBD1. The CDR3 spans 14 residues. V shed 5 bases and J 8 bases; nucleotides not matched to a gene: 6. The germline V gene has CDR1 SGHTA and CDR2 FQGTGA. CDR3 loop: CASSEAGTGEKLFF. In nucleotides, the CDR3 is TGTGCCAGCAGCGAAGCCGGGACAGGGGAAAAACTGTTTTTT.